This record concerns one TCR beta chain sequence. Trimming shortened V by 8 bases and J by 9 bases, and 14 bases separated the two germline ends. The CDR3 totals 13 residues. Germline V gives CDR1 LNHDA, CDR2 SQIVND (reference sequence). Method: immunoSEQ multiplex PCR; TCRdb's copy keeps in-frame clones and lacks some. This sample yields about 2 million clones, of which just under 95% are seen a single time; 1.2% belongs to the top ten. The sample comes from a study of shared clonotypes between healthy human individuals. Naive CD8 cells lacked CD45RO and underwent positive selection for CCR7, leaving out terminally differentiated effector memory CD45RA+ cells.

The sequence came from a man between 18 and 35 years old in good health. The material sequenced was naive CD8+ T cells sorted from blood. This rearrangement joins TRBV19 to TRBJ1-6; D remains ambiguous. The CDR3 sequence is CASQGPWSSPLHF. The CDR3 DNA sequence: TGTGCCAGTCAAGGACCCTGGAGTTCACCCCTCCACTTT.